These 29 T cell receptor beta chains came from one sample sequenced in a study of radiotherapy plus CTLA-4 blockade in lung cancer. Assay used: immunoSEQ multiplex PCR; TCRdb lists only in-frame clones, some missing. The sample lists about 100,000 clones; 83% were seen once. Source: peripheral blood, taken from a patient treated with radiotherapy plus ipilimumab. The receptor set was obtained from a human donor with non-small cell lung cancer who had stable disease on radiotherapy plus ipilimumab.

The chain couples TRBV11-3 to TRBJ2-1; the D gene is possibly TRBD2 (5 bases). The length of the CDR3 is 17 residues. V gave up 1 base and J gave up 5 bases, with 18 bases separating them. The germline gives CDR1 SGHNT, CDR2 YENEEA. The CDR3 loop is CASSLADSPLGDNEQFF. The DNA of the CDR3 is TGTGCCAGCAGCTTAGCGGACTCCCCTTTAGGCGACAATGAGCAGTTCTTC.

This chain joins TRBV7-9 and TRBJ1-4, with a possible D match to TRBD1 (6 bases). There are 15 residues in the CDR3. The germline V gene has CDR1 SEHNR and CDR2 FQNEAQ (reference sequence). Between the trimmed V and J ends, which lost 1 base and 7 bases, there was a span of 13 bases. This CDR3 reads CASSLGAGQSEKLFF. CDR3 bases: TGTGCCAGCAGCTTAGGTGCAGGACAGTCTGAAAAACTGTTTTTT. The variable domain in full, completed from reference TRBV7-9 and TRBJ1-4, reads DTGVSQNPRHKITKRGQNVTFRCDPISEHNRLYWYRQTLGQGPEFLTYFQNEAQLEKSRLLSDRFSAERPKGSFSTLEIQRTEQGDSAMYLCASSLGAGQSEKLFFGSGTQLSVL.

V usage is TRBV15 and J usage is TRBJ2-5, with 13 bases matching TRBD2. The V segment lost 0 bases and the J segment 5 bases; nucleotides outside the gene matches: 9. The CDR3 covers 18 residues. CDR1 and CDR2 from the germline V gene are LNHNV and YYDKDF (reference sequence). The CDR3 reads CATSRDRTSGRVQETQYF. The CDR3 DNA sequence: TGTGCCACCAGCAGAGATCGCACTAGCGGGAGGGTGCAGGAGACCCAGTACTTC.

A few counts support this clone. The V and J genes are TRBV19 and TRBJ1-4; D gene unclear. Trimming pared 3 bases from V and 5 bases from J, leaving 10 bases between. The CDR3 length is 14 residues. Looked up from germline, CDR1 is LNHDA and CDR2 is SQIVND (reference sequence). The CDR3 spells CASSIGSENEKLFF. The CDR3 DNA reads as TGTGCCAGTAGTATTGGTTCAGAAAATGAAAAACTGTTTTTT.

In DNA form, the CDR3 reads TGTGCCAGCAGTCCCGGACACGGCACAGATACGCAGTATTTT. Amino acid sequence: CASSPGHGTDTQYF. V usage is TRBV25-1 and J usage is TRBJ2-3, with D perhaps matching TRBD1 (5 bases). Trimming took off 5 bases at V and 1 base at J, with 10 bases between the two ends. The CDR3 consists of 14 residues. Germline CDR1 is MGHDK and CDR2 is SYGVNS.

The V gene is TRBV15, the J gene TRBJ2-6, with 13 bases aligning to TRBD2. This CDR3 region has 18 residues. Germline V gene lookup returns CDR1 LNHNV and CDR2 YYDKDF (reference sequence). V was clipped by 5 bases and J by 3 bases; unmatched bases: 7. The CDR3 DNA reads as TGTGCCACCAGCGGATTGGGACTAGCGGGGCGTGGGGCCAACGTCCTGACTTTC. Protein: CATSGLGLAGRGANVLTF.

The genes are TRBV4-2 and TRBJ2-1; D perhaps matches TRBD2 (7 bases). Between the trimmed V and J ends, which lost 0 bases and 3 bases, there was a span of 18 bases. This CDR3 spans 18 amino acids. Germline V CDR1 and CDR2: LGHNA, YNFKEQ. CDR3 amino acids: CASSQEGPGGRGYNEQFF. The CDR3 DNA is TGTGCCAGCAGCCAAGAGGGCCCCGGGGGGCGGGGCTACAATGAGCAGTTCTTC.

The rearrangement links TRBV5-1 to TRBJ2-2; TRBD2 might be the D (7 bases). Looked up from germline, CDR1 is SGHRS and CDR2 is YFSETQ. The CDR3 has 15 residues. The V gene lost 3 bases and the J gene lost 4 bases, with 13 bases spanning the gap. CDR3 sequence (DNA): TGCGCCAGCAGCTATGCGGGGGCAGGCACCGGGGAGCTGTTTTTT. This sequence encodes CASSYAGAGTGELFF.

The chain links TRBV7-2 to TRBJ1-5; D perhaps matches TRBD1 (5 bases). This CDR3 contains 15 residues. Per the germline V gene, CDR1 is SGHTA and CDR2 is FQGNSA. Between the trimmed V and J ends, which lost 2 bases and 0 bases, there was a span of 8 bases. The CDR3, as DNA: TGTGCCAGCAGCTTACAGGGTATTAGCAATCAGCCCCAGCATTTT. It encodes CASSLQGISNQPQHF.

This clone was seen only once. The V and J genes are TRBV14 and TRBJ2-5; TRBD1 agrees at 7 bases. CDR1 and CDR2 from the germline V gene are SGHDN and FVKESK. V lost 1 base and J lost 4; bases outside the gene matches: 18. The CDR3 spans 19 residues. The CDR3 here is CASSQVGHGAGGNRETQYF. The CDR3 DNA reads TGTGCCAGCAGCCAAGTAGGCCACGGGGCAGGGGGAAACAGAGAGACCCAGTACTTC.

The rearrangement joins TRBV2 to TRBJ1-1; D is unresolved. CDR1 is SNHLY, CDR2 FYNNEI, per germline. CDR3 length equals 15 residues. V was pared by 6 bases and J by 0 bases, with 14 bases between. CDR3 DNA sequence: TGTGCCAGCAGAACCTTGGGGAGAATGAACACTGAAGCTTTCTTT. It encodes CASRTLGRMNTEAFF.

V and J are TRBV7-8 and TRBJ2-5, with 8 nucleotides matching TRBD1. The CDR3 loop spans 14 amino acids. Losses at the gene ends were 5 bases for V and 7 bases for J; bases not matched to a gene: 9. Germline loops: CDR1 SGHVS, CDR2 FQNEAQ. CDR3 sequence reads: CASSDRTGSGTQYF. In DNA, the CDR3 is TGTGCCAGCAGCGACCGGACAGGGTCGGGGACCCAGTACTTC.

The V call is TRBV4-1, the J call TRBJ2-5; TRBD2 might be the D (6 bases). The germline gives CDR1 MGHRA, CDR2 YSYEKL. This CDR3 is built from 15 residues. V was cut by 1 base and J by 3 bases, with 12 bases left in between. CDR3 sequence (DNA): TGCGCCAGCAGCCAAGTGGGAATAGCGGAAGAGACCCAGTACTTC. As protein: CASSQVGIAEETQYF.

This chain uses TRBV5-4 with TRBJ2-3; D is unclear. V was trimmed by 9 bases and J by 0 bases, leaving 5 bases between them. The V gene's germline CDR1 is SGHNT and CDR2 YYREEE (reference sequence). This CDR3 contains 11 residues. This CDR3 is CATRSTDTQYF. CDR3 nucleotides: TGTGCCACCCGCAGCACAGATACGCAGTATTTT.

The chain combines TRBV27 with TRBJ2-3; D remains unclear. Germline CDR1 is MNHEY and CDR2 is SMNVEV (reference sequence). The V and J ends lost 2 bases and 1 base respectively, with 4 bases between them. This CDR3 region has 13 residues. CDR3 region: CASSLAGTDTQYF. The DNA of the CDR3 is TGTGCCAGCAGTTTAGCGGGCACAGATACGCAGTATTTT.

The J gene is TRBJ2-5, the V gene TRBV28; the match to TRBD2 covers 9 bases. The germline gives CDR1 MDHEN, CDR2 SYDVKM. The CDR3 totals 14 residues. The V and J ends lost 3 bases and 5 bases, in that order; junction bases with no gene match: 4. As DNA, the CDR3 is TGTGCCAGCAGTTTGGGCGGGAGGGTCGAGACCCAGTACTTC. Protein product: CASSLGGRVETQYF. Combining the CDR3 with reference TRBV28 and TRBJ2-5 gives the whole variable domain DVKVTQSSRYLVKRTGEKVFLECVQDMDHENMFWYRQDPGLGLRLIYFSYDVKMKEKGDIPEGYSVSREKKERFSLILESASTNQTSMYLCASSLGGRVETQYFGPGTRLLVL.

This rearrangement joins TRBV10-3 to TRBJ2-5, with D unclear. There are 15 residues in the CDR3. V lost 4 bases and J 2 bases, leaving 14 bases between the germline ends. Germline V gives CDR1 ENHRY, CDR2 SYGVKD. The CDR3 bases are TGTGCCATCAGTGGAGGAGTCTTAGGGCAAGAGACCCAGTACTTC. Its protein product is CAISGGVLGQETQYF.

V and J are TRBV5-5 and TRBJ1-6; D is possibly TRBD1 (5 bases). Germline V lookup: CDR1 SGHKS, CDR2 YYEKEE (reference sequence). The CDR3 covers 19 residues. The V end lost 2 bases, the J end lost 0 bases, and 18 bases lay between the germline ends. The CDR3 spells CASSLGRRGSGSYNSPLHF. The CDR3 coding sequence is TGTGCCAGCAGCTTAGGTCGTCGGGGGTCCGGCTCCTATAATTCACCCCTCCACTTT.

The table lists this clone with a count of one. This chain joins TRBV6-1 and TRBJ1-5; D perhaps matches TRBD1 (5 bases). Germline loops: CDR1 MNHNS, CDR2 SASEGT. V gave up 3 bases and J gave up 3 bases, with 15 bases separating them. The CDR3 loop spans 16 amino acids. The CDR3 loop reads CASSETGLGPNQPQHF. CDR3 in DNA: TGTGCCAGCAGTGAGACGGGCTTGGGGCCCAATCAGCCCCAGCATTTT.

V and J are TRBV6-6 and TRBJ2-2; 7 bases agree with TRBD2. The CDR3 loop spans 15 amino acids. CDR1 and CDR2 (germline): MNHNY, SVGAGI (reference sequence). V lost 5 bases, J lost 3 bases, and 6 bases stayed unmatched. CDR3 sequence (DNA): TGTGCCAGCAGTCCCGGGACTACTTACACCGGGGAGCTGTTTTTT. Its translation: CASSPGTTYTGELFF.

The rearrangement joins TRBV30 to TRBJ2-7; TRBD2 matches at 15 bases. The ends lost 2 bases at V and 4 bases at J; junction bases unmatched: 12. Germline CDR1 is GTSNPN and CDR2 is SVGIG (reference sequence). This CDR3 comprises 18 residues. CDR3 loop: CAWSYIGLAGGPSYEQYF. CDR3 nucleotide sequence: TGTGCCTGGAGTTACATTGGACTAGCGGGGGGGCCATCGTACGAGCAGTACTTC.

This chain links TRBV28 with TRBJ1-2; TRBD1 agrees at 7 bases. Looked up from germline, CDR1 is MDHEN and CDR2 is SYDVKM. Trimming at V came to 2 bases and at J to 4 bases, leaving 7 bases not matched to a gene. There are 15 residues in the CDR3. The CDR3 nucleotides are TGTGCCAGCAGTTTAGTGAGAGGGGGCGGCTATGGCTACACCTTC. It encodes CASSLVRGGGYGYTF.

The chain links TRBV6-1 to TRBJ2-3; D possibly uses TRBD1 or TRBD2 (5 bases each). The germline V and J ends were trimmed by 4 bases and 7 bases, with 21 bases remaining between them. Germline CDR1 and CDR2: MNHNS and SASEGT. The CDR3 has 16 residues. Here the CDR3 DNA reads TGTGCCAGCAGTGGATCCGGGCAGGGTATCGGGAATACGCAGTATTTT. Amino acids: CASSGSGQGIGNTQYF.

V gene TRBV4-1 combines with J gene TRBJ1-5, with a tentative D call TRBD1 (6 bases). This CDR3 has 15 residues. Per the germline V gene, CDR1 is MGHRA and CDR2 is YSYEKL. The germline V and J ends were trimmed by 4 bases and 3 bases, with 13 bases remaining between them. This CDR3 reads CASSLGQSYNQPQHF. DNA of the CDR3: TGCGCCAGCAGCCTGGGACAAAGCTACAATCAGCCCCAGCATTTT.

The CDR3 spells CASGIAYEQYF. CDR3 coding DNA: TGTGCCAGCGGGATAGCCTACGAGCAGTACTTC. The chain has TRBV28 and TRBJ2-7; no reliable D call. Looked up from germline, CDR1 is MDHEN and CDR2 is SYDVKM. V was clipped by 8 bases and J by 2 bases, with 7 bases between them. CDR3 size: 11 residues.

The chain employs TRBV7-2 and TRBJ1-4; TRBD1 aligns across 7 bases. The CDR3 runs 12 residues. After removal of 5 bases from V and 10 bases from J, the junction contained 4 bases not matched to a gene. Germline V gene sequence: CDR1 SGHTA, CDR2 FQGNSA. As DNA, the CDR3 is TGTGCCAGCAGCCGACAGGGAACAAAACTGTTTTTT. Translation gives CASSRQGTKLFF.

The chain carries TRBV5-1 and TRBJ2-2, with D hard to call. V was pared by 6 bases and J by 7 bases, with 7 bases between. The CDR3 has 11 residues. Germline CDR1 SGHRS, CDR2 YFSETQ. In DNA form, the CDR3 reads TGCGCCAGCATCTCACGCGGGGAGCTGTTTTTT. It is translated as CASISRGELFF.

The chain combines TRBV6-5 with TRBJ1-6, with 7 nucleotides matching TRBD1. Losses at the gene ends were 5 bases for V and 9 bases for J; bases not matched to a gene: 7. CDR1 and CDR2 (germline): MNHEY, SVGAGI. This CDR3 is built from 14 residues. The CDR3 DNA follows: TGTGCCAGCAGTAGACAGGGCTGGAGTTCACCCCTCCACTTT. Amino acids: CASSRQGWSSPLHF.

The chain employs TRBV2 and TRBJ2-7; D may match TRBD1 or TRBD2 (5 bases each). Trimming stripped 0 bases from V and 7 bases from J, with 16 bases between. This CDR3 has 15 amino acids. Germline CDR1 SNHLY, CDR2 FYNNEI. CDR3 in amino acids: CASSEAGTRLWEQYF. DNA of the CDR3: TGTGCCAGCAGTGAAGCCGGGACCCGACTTTGGGAGCAGTACTTC. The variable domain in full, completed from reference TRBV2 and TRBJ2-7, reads EPEVTQTPSHQVTQMGQEVILRCVPISNHLYFYWYRQILGQKVEFLVSFYNNEISEKSEIFDDQFSVERPDGSNFTLKIRSTKLEDSAMYFCASSEAGTRLWEQYFGPGTRLTVT.